The 27 T cell receptor beta chains in this list originate from one sample, sequenced in a study of identical twins (dated by TCRdb to about 2016). The method behind the library was 5' RACE. The run used an Illumina HiSeq 2000. TCRdb trimmed the raw reads at Q25, called clones with MiXCR and kept productive beta chains. Entries that share a CDR3 protein sequence are merged under the most common genes and DNA. Counted in this sample were some 440,000 distinct CDR3 sequences; 24% of them appeared once. Roughly 3% of the sample belongs to the ten largest clones. In addition, the sample was reused for a study of T cells expressing NK-cell markers.

Specimen: CD4+ T cells sorted from blood. All receptors derive from a woman younger than 30 in good health.

This clonotype turned up a few times. The J gene is TRBJ2-4, the V gene TRBV7-2; 12 bases agree with TRBD2. This CDR3 contains 16 residues. CDR1 SGHTA and CDR2 FQGNSA come from the germline V gene. V dropped 2 bases and J dropped 8; count of bases not matched to a gene: 7. The CDR3 protein is CASSLSASGRAYIQYF. DNA of the CDR3: TGTGCCAGCAGCTTATCGGCTAGCGGGAGGGCGTACATTCAGTACTTC.

The table lists this clonotype with a few counts. In nucleotides, the CDR3 is TGTGCCAGCAGCTTAGGACTAGCGGTCTACGAGCAGTACTTC. Its protein is CASSLGLAVYEQYF. The gene calls are TRBV7-2 and TRBJ2-7, with TRBD2 identical over 9 bases. J gave up 3 bases and V 1 base, and 1 base lay outside the gene matches. The CDR3 has 14 residues. CDR1 is SGHTA and CDR2 is FQGNSA in the germline V gene. Combining the CDR3 with reference TRBV7-2 and TRBJ2-7 gives the whole variable domain GAGVSQSPSNKVTEKGKDVELRCDPISGHTALYWYRQSLGQGLEFLIYFQGNSAPDKSGLPSDRFSAERTGGSVSTLTIQRTQQEDSAVYLCASSLGLAVYEQYFGPGTRLTVT.

The chain recombines TRBV18 with TRBJ1-4; D gene ambiguous. Trimming removed 6 bases from V and 0 bases from J, with 14 bases in between. CDR1 and CDR2 (germline): KGHSH, LQKENI. CDR3 length: 16 residues. The CDR3 protein is CASSPTRSATNEKLFF. DNA of the CDR3: TGTGCCAGCTCGCCGACTCGGTCCGCAACTAATGAAAAACTGTTTTTT.

The gene calls are TRBV27 and TRBJ2-7; D remains unclear. V dropped 5 bases and J dropped 2 bases, with 16 bases sitting between them. CDR3 length equals 15 residues. Germline assignment: CDR1 MNHEY and CDR2 SMNVEV (reference sequence). The CDR3 here is CASSPGPDSTYEQYF. The CDR3 DNA follows: TGTGCCAGCAGTCCTGGACCGGATTCTACCTACGAGCAGTACTTC.

The sample holds a few counts of this clonotype. This chain links TRBV10-3 with TRBJ2-1, with TRBD2 matching over 9 bases. V was clipped by 3 bases and J by 1 base; unmatched bases: 4. This CDR3 comprises 16 residues. CDR1 is ENHRY and CDR2 is SYGVKD in the germline V gene. The DNA of the CDR3 is TGTGCCATCAGTGAAGCGGGAGGAAGTTCCTACAATGAGCAGTTCTTC. This codes for CAISEAGGSSYNEQFF.

This chain joins TRBV9 and TRBJ2-1; D possibly matches TRBD1 or TRBD2 (5 bases each). Germline-derived CDR1 and CDR2 are SGDLS and YYNGEE. The CDR3 runs to 15 residues. V lost 0 bases and J lost 4, with 11 bases in between. The CDR3 region has the DNA TGTGCCAGCAGCGTAGGCTCCGGGGCATACAATGAGCAGTTCTTC. This translates into CASSVGSGAYNEQFF.

This clonotype was counted a few times. CDR3 loop: CASSVTGSSYNEQFF. For the CDR3, the DNA is TGTGCCAGCAGCGTAACGGGCAGCTCCTACAATGAGCAGTTCTTC. The chain joins TRBV9 to TRBJ2-1; D remains unclear. CDR3 length: 15 residues. With 1 base removed from V and 0 bases from J, the gap between germline ends came to 8 bases. Germline V gene sequence: CDR1 SGDLS, CDR2 YYNGEE.

This clonotype was counted only a few times. The chain combines TRBV12-3 or TRBV12-4 with TRBJ1-1; D is unclear. Trimming took off 5 bases at V and 11 bases at J, with 12 bases between the two ends. CDR3 length equals 11 residues. The CDR3: CASSLLRGAFF. CDR3 DNA sequence: TGTGCCAGCAGTCTATTAAGAGGGGCTTTCTTT.

This clonotype was seen a handful of times. V usage is TRBV4-3 and J usage is TRBJ2-7; TRBD2 aligns across 9 bases. The CDR3 is made up of 17 amino acids. The V segment lost 0 bases and the J segment 0 bases; nucleotides outside the gene matches: 6. CDR1 and CDR2 from the germline V gene are LGHNA and YSLEER. CDR3 DNA: TGCGCCAGCAGCCAAGATTCGGCTAGCGGGGTCTCCTACGAGCAGTACTTC. It translates to CASSQDSASGVSYEQYF.

This clonotype appeared many times. The rearrangement links TRBV12-3 or TRBV12-4 to TRBJ1-2; 9 nucleotides line up with TRBD1. The CDR3 is 12 residues long. The junction had 4 bases not matched to a gene; V was cut back by 4 bases and J by 10 bases. CDR3 DNA sequence: TGTGCCAGCAGTTGGGACAGGGAACTCTACACCTTC. It specifies CASSWDRELYTF.

The rearrangement links TRBV9 to TRBJ2-2; D gene unclear. The germline V gene has CDR1 SGDLS and CDR2 YYNGEE. There are 15 residues in the CDR3. Trimming took off 1 base at V and 3 bases at J, with 10 bases between the two ends. The CDR3 DNA reads as TGTGCCAGCAGCGTATTCGCGAGATACACCGGGGAGCTGTTTTTT. This sequence encodes CASSVFARYTGELFF.

V usage is TRBV7-9 and J usage is TRBJ2-4; weak D call: TRBD2 (6 bases). The germline V gene has CDR1 SEHNR and CDR2 FQNEAQ (reference sequence). The CDR3 is made up of 16 amino acids. V lost 3 bases and J 9 bases, leaving 21 bases between the germline ends. CDR3 nucleotide sequence: TGTGCCAGCAGCTTGGAGGGATCGGGTTCCCGGGGCATTCAGTACTTC. Translation gives CASSLEGSGSRGIQYF.

In this sample, this clonotype turned up a few times. V gene TRBV10-2 combines with J gene TRBJ2-7; no clear D gene. Trimming pared 8 bases from V and 5 bases from J, leaving 10 bases between. Germline CDR1 WSHSY, CDR2 SAAADI. This CDR3 region has 11 residues. The CDR3 protein is CASVYFDEQYF. In DNA form, the CDR3 reads TGCGCCAGCGTATACTTCGACGAGCAGTACTTC.

The chain links TRBV30 to TRBJ2-7; perhaps TRBD2 as D (6 bases). The CDR3 spans 12 residues. The V end lost 2 bases, the J end lost 6 bases, and 11 bases lay between the germline ends. From germline, CDR1 is GTSNPN and CDR2 SVGIG (reference sequence). CDR3 region: CAWSTLAREQYF. In DNA, the CDR3 is TGTGCCTGGAGTACGCTAGCGCGCGAGCAGTACTTC.

The rearrangement uses TRBV20-1 and TRBJ2-4; D unclear. The germline CDR1 and CDR2 sequences are DFQATT and SNEGSKA (reference sequence). The germline V and J ends were trimmed by 4 bases and 8 bases, with 9 bases remaining between them. There are 11 residues in the CDR3. CDR3 protein: CSAKDLDIQYF. DNA for the CDR3: TGCAGTGCTAAGGACCTGGACATTCAGTACTTC.

This clonotype has more than one count but fewer than ten. The V gene is TRBV10-3, the J gene TRBJ2-7; TRBD2 aligns across 8 bases. Germline V gives CDR1 ENHRY, CDR2 SYGVKD. The CDR3 is 13 amino acids. The V gene end was trimmed by 9 bases and the J gene end by 5 bases; junction bases not matched to a gene: 9. This CDR3 reads CAMSGGRFDEQYF. In DNA, the CDR3 is TGTGCCATGAGCGGGGGCCGCTTCGACGAGCAGTACTTC.

This clonotype was seen a handful of times. The gene calls are TRBV29-1 and TRBJ2-5; D is unresolved. CDR1 SQVTM and CDR2 ANQGSEA come from the germline V gene. This CDR3 region has 12 residues. Trimming took 4 bases from V and 2 from J, leaving 8 bases between them. This chain's CDR3 is CSVGRKQETQYF. The CDR3 DNA follows: TGCAGCGTTGGACGGAAGCAAGAGACCCAGTACTTC. The full variable domain, its missing parts supplied by reference TRBV29-1 and TRBJ2-5, is SAVISQKPSRDICQRGTSLTIQCQVDSQVTMMFWYRQQPGQSLTLIATANQGSEATYESGFVIDKFPISRPNLTFSTLTVSNMSPEDSSIYLCSVGRKQETQYFGPGTRLLVL.

The table lists this clonotype with a few counts. The rearrangement joins TRBV5-1 to TRBJ1-3; TRBD1 is a possible D gene (6 bases). Germline V gene lookup returns CDR1 SGHRS and CDR2 YFSETQ. This CDR3 is 16 amino acids long. V shed 4 bases and J shed 8 bases, with 22 bases lying between them. CDR3 DNA sequence: TGCGCCAGCAGCCCGGGGGACACCGGGGGACATCACACCATATATTTT. Encoded protein: CASSPGDTGGHHTIYF.

This clonotype was counted between two and nine times. For the CDR3, the DNA is TGCAGTGCTGATCTAGCGGGGGGCACAGATACGCAGTATTTT. It yields the protein CSADLAGGTDTQYF. The chain employs TRBV20-1 and TRBJ2-3, with TRBD2 identical over 10 bases. This CDR3 is built from 14 residues. The germline CDR1 and CDR2 sequences are DFQATT and SNEGSKA (reference sequence). With V trimmed by 5 bases and J by 1 base, 3 bases remained unmatched.

In its sample, this clonotype was seen a few times. The CDR3 region is CSVLFKGHYEQYF. Here the CDR3 DNA reads TGCAGTGTCCTCTTCAAGGGGCACTACGAGCAGTACTTC. The V call is TRBV20-1, the J call TRBJ2-7; the D gene is possibly TRBD1 (5 bases). Germline loops: CDR1 DFQATT, CDR2 SNEGSKA (reference sequence). The V gene lost 7 bases and the J gene lost 3 bases, with 16 bases spanning the gap. This CDR3 is 13 amino acids long.

The V call is TRBV21-1, the J call TRBJ2-1; the DNA was not compared with TRBD2, the D call given in the table. TRBV21-1 is a pseudogene segment. The CDR3 consists of 15 residues. CDR3 bases: TGTGCCAGCAGCAAAGCCGGGGGGAGGAGCCATGAGCAGTTCTTC. Translated: CASSKAGGRSHEQFF.

The CDR3 DNA sequence: TGCGCCAGCAGCTACGGACAGGGGAGGTCCGGGGAGCTGTTTTTT. Protein sequence: CASSYGQGRSGELFF. This chain connects TRBV5-1 to TRBJ2-2; 9 bases map to TRBD1. The J segment lost 6 bases and the V segment lost 3 bases, leaving 6 bases of the junction unmatched. The CDR3 is 15 residues long. Germline loops: CDR1 SGHRS, CDR2 YFSETQ. The whole variable domain, filled in from reference TRBV5-1 and TRBJ2-2, reads KAGVTQTPRYLIKTRGQQVTLSCSPISGHRSVSWYQQTPGQGLQFLFEYFSETQRNKGNFPGRFSGRQFSNSRSEMNVSTLELGDSALYLCASSYGQGRSGELFFGEGSRLTVL.

The chain recombines TRBV2 with TRBJ2-3; the D is unclear. Trimming left V 2 bases short and J 1 base short, with 7 bases between. CDR1 SNHLY and CDR2 FYNNEI come from the germline V gene. The CDR3 is 14 residues long. CDR3 amino acids: CASSELLRTDTQYF. CDR3 bases: TGTGCCAGCAGTGAACTACTTCGCACAGATACGCAGTATTTT.

This chain joins TRBV5-1 and TRBJ2-1; D unclear. Trimming stripped 4 bases from V and 2 bases from J, with 16 bases between. The germline V gene encodes CDR1 SGHRS and CDR2 YFSETQ. This CDR3 comprises 16 residues. The CDR3 DNA reads as TGCGCCAGCAGCCCACAAAATAGAATACCCTACAATGAGCAGTTCTTC. Encoded protein: CASSPQNRIPYNEQFF.

This clonotype turned up a few times. The CDR3 region is CASTRGRGEAKNIQYF. The CDR3 DNA sequence: TGTGCCAGCACCAGAGGAAGGGGGGAAGCCAAAAACATTCAGTACTTC. The chain couples TRBV7-9 to TRBJ2-4; D is possibly TRBD1 or TRBD2 (6 bases each). CDR1 and CDR2 (germline): SEHNR, FQNEAQ (reference sequence). The CDR3 runs 16 residues. V was cut by 7 bases and J by 0 bases, with 16 bases left in between.

This clonotype occurred a few times. The V gene is TRBV27, the J gene TRBJ2-7, with D tentatively TRBD2 (5 bases). From germline, CDR1 is MNHEY and CDR2 SMNVEV (reference sequence). V shed 5 bases and J shed 2 bases, with 16 bases lying between them. The CDR3 is made up of 15 amino acids. The CDR3 DNA is TGTGCCAGCAGTCGAGGGATGAAGAATACCTACGAGCAGTACTTC. Translated, it gives CASSRGMKNTYEQYF.

This clonotype was detected a few times. J is TRBJ1-2 and V is TRBV20-1, with 11 bases aligning to TRBD1. The junction had 10 bases not matched to a gene; V was cut back by 3 bases and J by 4 bases. The germline gives CDR1 DFQATT, CDR2 SNEGSKA (reference sequence). The CDR3 is made up of 16 amino acids. The CDR3 region is CSARGSGTGGSYGYTF. The CDR3 bases are TGCAGTGCTAGGGGATCCGGGACAGGGGGGAGCTATGGCTACACCTTC.